Many counts were recorded for the clone carrying this T cell receptor beta chain. TCRdb re-derived calls from the 5' RACE reads in MiXCR, one entry per CDR3 protein. The sample consists of about 40,000 distinct CDR3 sequences, roughly 5% of them appearing once. V gave up 2 bases and J gave up 8 bases; unmatched junction bases: 7. The germline V gene has CDR1 SGHDT and CDR2 YYEEEE. The length of the CDR3 is 16 residues. This sample was taken from a study of early T cells in non-severe SARS-CoV-2 infection. Study information: Sequencing input comprised bulk RNA from unsorted whole blood; chain pairing was not available.

V usage is TRBV5-6 and J usage is TRBJ2-1, with 13 bases fitting TRBD2. The sequenced sample was whole blood. This sequence was found in an adult who was a healthcare worker with PCR-confirmed SARS-CoV-2 infection or an uninfected control (not recorded which). CDR3 amino acids: CASSLLAGGSGDEQFF. The CDR3, as DNA: TGTGCCAGCAGCTTACTAGCGGGAGGGTCTGGCGATGAGCAGTTCTTC.